This note documents a single T cell receptor beta chain sequence. This entry is derived from a study of technical replicates of blood from a few donors. The V segment lost 0 bases and the J segment 7 bases; nucleotides outside the gene matches: 7. The length of the CDR3 is 16 residues. CDR1 LNHNV and CDR2 YYDKDF come from the germline V gene (reference sequence). Sequenced by immunoSEQ multiplex PCR; TCRdb stores in-frame clones only, minus some. The repertoire holds some 90,000 clones, with around 95% as singletons. What was sequenced was T cells isolated from PBMCs. The TCR was taken from a human donor in good health. The chain couples TRBV15 to TRBJ2-1; 9 bases agree with TRBD2. The CDR3 DNA reads TGTGCCACCAGCAGAGATATAAGGACTAGCGATAATGAGCAGTTCTTC. Amino acids: CATSRDIRTSDNEQFF.